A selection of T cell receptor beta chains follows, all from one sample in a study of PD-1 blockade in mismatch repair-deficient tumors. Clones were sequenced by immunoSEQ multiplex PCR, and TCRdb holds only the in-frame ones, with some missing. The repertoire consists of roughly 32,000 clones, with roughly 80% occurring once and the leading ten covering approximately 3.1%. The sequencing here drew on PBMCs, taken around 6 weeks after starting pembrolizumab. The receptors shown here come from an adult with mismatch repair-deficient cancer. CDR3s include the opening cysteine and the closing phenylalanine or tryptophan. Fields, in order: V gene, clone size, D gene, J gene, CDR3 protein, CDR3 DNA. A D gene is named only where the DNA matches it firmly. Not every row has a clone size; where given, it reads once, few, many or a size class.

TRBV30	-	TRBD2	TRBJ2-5	CAWSAEGTRGETQYF	TGTGCCTGGAGCGCGGAGGGGACTAGGGGTGAGACCCAGTACTTC
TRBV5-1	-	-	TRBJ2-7	CASSIERAEEQYF	TGCGCCAGCAGCATAGAAAGAGCCGAGGAGCAGTACTTC
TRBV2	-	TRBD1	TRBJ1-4	CASTPQGFKNEKLFF	TGTGCCAGCACCCCACAGGGGTTTAAGAATGAAAAACTGTTTTTT
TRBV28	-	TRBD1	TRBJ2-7	CASSLPGQGAAYEQYF	TGTGCCAGCAGTTTACCCGGACAGGGGGCGGCCTACGAGCAGTACTTC
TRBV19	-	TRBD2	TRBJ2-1	CASRTLADNEQFF	TGTGCCAGTAGGACACTAGCGGACAATGAGCAGTTCTTC
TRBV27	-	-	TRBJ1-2	CASSPGGEGAGSYGYTF	TGTGCCAGCAGCCCCGGGGGAGAGGGAGCAGGGAGCTATGGCTACACCTTC
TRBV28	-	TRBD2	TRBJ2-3	CASRGLVTDTQYF	TGTGCCAGCAGGGGACTAGTCACAGATACGCAGTATTTT
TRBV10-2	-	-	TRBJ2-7	CASSEERPANEQYF	TGCGCCAGCAGTGAAGAGCGCCCGGCAAACGAGCAGTACTTC
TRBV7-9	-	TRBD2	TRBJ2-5	CASSKLAGGTQETQYF	TGTGCCAGCAGCAAACTAGCGGGAGGTACCCAAGAGACCCAGTACTTC
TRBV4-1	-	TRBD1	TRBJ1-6	CASSVRRDRDSPLHF	TGCGCCAGCAGCGTCCGGAGGGACAGGGATTCACCCCTCCACTTT
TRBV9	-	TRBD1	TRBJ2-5	CASSVGRGETQYF	TGTGCCAGCAGCGTAGGCAGGGGGGAGACCCAGTACTTC
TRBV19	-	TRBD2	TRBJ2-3	CASKGGLVNTDTQYF	TGTGCCAGTAAAGGTGGACTAGTCAATACAGATACGCAGTATTTT
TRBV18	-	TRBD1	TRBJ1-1	CASSPKDRSLGGAFF	TGTGCCAGCTCACCAAAGGACAGGTCCCTCGGCGGAGCTTTCTTT
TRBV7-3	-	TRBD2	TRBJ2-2	CASSLNDLAGRTGELFF	TGTGCCAGCAGCTTAAACGATCTAGCGGGACGGACCGGGGAGCTGTTTTTT
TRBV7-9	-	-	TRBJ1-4	CASSLRGRDEKLFF	TGTGCCAGCAGCTTACGCGGGAGAGATGAAAAACTGTTTTTT
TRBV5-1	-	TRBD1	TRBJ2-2	CASSLGTGVTGELFF	TGCGCCAGCAGCTTGGGGACAGGAGTAACCGGGGAGCTGTTTTTT
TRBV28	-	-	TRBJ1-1	CASSLGAVTEAFF	TGTGCCAGCAGTTTAGGGGCAGTCACTGAAGCTTTCTTT
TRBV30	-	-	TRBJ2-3	CAWSLRDTQYF	TGTGCCTGGAGCCTCCGAGATACGCAGTATTTT
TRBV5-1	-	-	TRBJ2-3	CASSFLASPSTDTQYF	TGCGCCAGCAGCTTTCTGGCATCACCCAGCACAGATACGCAGTATTTT
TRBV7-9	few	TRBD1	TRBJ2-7	CASRHTGDYEQYF	TGTGCCAGCAGGCACACAGGGGACTACGAGCAGTACTTC
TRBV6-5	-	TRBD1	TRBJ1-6	CASKPGQGRSPLHF	TGTGCCAGCAAACCTGGACAGGGACGTTCACCCCTCCACTTT
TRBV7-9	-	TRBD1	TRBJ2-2	CASSLGTGEGYTGELFF	TGTGCCAGCAGCCTCGGGACAGGGGAGGGTTACACCGGGGAGCTGTTTTTT
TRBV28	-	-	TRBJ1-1	CASSLTGNTEAFF	TGTGCCAGCAGCCTGACAGGGAACACTGAAGCTTTCTTT
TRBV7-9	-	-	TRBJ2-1	CASSLGRDRFF	TGTGCCAGCAGCTTGGGCCGGGATCGGTTCTTC
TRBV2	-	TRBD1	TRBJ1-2	CASWDDRGMGLRGYTF	TGTGCCAGCTGGGATGACAGGGGAATGGGCTTGCGGGGCTACACCTTC
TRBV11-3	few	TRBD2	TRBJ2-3	CASSLTSGSGSDTQYF	TGTGCCAGCAGCTTAACTAGCGGGAGTGGGTCAGATACGCAGTATTTT
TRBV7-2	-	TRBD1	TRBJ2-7	CASSLAPQGAYEQYF	TGTGCCAGCAGCTTAGCGCCACAGGGGGCCTACGAGCAGTACTTC
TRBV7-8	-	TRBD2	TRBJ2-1	CASSPRRTSGGSYNEQFF	TGTGCCAGCAGCCCCCGCCGGACTAGCGGGGGCTCCTACAATGAGCAGTTCTTC
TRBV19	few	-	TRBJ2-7	CASSIGSSGQYF	TGTGCCAGTAGTATAGGGTCCTCCGGGCAGTACTTC
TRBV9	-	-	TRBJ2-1	CASSLTGTSYNEQFF	TGTGCCAGCAGCCTAACCGGGACATCATACAATGAGCAGTTCTTC